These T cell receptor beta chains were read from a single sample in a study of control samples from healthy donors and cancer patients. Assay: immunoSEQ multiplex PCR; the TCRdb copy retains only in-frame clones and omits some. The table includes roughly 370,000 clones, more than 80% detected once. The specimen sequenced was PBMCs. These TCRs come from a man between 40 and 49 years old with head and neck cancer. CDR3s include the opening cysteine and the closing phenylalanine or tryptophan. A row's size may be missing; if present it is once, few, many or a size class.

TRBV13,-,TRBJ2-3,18,CASSLGGIIGGSADTQYF
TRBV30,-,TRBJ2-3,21,CAWSVEYVLSPTGLDIDTQYF
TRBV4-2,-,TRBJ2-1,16,CASSQEAMDRLNEQFF
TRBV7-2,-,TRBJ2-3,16,CASSLGLAGPTDTQYF
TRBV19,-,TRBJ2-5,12,CATSLGGETQYF
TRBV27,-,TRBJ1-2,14,CASSSRPEFYGYTF
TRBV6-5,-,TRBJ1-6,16,CASSYSRGAVNSPLHF
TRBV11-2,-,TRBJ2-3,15,CASSDGQTVTDTQYF
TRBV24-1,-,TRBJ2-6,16,CATSWTSSSGANVLTF
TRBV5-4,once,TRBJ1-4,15,CASSFMGPTNEKLFF
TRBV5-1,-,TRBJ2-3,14,CASSLAGVADTQYF
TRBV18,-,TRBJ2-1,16,CASSPGASRGNNEQFF
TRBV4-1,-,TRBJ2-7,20,CASSPRGSPTARGGPYEQYF
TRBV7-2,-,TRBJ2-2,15,CASSPQRGLTGELFF
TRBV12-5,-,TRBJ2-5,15,CASGLVREGQETQYF
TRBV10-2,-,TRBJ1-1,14,CASSDRGTGTEAFF
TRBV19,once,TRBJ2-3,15,CASSMSSGGGDTQYF
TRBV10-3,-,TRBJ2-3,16,CAISTSGRAGGDTQYF
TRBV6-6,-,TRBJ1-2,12,CASSYPTFGYTF
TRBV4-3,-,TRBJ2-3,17,CASSARGLAGGTDTQYF
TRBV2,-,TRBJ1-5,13,CASREQSNQPQHF
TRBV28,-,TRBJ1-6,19,CASTLGTINRSSYNSPLHF
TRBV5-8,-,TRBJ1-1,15,CVEAPTAARNTEAFF
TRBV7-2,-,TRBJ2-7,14,CASSTGQGPLEQYF
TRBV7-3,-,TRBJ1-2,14,CASSPQAGDYGYTF
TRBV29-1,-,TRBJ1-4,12,CSVKGESEKLFF
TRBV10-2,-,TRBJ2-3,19,CASSRGGTSAQGRTDTQYF
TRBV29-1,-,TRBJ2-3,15,CSVEPGQRSTDTQYF
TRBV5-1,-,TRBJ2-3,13,CASSLGTPDTQYF